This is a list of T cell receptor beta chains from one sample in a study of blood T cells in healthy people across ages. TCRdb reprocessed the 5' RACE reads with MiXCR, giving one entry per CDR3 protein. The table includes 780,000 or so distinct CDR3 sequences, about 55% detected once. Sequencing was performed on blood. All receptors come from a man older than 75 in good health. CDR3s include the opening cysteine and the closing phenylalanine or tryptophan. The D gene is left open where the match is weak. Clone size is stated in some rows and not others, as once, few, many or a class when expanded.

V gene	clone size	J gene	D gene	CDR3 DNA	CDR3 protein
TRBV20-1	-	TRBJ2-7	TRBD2	TGCAGTGCTAGAGAGGCTAGCGGAAACAATGAGCAGTACTTC	CSAREASGNNEQYF
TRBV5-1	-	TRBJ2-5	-	TGCGCCAGCAGCTTGGAAACATTCTACAATGAGCAGTACTTC	CASSLETFYNEQYF
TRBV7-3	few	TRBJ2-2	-	TGTGCCAGCAGTTCCCTCACCGGGGAGCTGTTTTTT	CASSSLTGELFF
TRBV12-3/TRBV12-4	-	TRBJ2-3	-	TGTGCCAGCAGTACCTCCCAGGGCGTAAGGTTACCCACAGATACGCAGTATTTT	CASSTSQGVRLPTDTQYF
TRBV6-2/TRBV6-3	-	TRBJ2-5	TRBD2	TGTGCCAGCACCAAGACTAGCGGGAGTTTTGAGACCCAGTACTTC	CASTKTSGSFETQYF
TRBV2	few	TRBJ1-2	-	TGTGCCAGCAGCGTTCTGAGGGACTATGGCTACACCTTC	CASSVLRDYGYTF
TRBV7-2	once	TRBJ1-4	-	TGTGCCAGCAGCTTAATGCCACCGGCTGAAAAACTGTTTTTT	CASSLMPPAEKLFF
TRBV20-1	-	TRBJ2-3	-	TGCAGTGCTGGAATTAGCACAGATACGCAGTATTTT	CSAGISTDTQYF
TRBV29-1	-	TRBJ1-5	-	TGCGGCGCAAGGCTCGTGGGCCAGGGGCCCCAGCATTTT	CGARLVGQGPQHF
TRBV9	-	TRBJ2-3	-	TGTGCCAGCAGCGTAGCTGGGCCCCTCACAGATACGCAGTATTTT	CASSVAGPLTDTQYF
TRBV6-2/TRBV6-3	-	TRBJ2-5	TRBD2	TGTGCCAGCAGCCCACCCGGGGGGGCGGAGACCCAGTACTTC	CASSPPGGAETQYF
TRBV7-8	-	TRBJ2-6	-	TGTGCCAGCAGCTCCGGATGGGCCTCTGGGGCCAACGTCCTGACTTTC	CASSSGWASGANVLTF
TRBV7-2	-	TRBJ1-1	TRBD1	TGTGCCAGCAGCACCAAGACAGGGTCTACTGAAGCTTTCTTT	CASSTKTGSTEAFF
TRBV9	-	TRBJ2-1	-	TGTGCCAGCAGCGACTCTCTAGGGAATGAGCAGTTCTTC	CASSDSLGNEQFF
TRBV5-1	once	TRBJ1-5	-	TGCGCCAGCAGCTTGGGACAGAGTAGCAATCAGCCCCAGCATTTT	CASSLGQSSNQPQHF